This TCR beta chain was documented in a study of shared clonotypes between healthy human individuals. The CDR3 has 12 amino acids. The germline V and J ends were trimmed by 2 bases and 2 bases, with 4 bases remaining between them. The germline V gene has CDR1 MNHEY and CDR2 SMNVEV (reference sequence). Sequencing was performed with immunoSEQ multiplex PCR; in TCRdb, only in-frame clones are kept and a portion is missing. Of hundreds of thousands of clones listed, 60% to 80% are singletons. Input material: PBMCs. The TCR comes from a woman aged 40 to 49 in good health. Some clones in this sample may be carry-over from other donors' samples. J is TRBJ2-7 and V is TRBV27; no clear D gene. The CDR3, as DNA: TGTGCCAGCAGTTTACAGGCCTACGAGCAGTACTTC. As protein: CASSLQAYEQYF.